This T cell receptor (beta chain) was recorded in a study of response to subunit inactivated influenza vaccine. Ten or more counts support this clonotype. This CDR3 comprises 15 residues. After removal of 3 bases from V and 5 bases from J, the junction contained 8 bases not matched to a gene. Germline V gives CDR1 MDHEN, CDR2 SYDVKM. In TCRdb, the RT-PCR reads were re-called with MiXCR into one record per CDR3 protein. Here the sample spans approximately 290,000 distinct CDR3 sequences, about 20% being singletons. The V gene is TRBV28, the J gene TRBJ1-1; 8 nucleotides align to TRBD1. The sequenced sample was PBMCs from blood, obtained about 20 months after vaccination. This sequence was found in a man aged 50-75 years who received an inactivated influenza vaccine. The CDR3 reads CASSFVGQGRTEAFF. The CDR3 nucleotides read TGTGCCAGCAGTTTCGTTGGACAGGGTAGAACTGAAGCTTTCTTT. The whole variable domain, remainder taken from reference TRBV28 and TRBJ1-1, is DVKVTQSSRYLVKRTGEKVFLECVQDMDHENMFWYRQDPGLGLRLIYFSYDVKMKEKGDIPEGYSVSREKKERFSLILESASTNQTSMYLCASSFVGQGRTEAFFGQGTRLTVV.